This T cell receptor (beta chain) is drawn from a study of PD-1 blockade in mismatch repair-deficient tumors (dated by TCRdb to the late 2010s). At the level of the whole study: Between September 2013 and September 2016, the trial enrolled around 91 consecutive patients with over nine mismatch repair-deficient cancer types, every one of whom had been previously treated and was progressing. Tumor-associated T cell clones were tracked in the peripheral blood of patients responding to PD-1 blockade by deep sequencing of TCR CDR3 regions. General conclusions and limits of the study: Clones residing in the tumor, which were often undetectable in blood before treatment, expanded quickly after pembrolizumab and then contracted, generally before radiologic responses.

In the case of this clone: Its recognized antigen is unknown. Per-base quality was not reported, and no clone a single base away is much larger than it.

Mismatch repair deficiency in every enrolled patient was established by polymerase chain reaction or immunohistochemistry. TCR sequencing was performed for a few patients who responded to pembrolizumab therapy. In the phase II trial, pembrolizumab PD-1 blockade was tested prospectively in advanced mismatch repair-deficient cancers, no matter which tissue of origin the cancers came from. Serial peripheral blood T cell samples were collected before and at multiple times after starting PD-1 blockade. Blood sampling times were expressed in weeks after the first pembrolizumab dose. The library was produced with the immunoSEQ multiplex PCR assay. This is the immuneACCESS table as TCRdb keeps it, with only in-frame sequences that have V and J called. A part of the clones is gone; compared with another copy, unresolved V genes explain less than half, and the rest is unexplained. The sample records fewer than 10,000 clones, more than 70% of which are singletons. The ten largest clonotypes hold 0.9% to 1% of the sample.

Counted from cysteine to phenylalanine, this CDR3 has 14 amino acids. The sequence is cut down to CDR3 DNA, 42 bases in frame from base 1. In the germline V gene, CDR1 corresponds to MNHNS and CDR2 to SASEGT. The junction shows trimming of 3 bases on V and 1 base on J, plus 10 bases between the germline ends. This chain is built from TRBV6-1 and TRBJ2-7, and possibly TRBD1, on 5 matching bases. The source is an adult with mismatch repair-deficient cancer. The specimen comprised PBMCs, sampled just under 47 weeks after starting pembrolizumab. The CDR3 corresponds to CASSENRISYEQYF. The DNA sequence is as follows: TGTGCCAGCAGTGAGAACAGGATATCCTACGAGCAGTACTTC.